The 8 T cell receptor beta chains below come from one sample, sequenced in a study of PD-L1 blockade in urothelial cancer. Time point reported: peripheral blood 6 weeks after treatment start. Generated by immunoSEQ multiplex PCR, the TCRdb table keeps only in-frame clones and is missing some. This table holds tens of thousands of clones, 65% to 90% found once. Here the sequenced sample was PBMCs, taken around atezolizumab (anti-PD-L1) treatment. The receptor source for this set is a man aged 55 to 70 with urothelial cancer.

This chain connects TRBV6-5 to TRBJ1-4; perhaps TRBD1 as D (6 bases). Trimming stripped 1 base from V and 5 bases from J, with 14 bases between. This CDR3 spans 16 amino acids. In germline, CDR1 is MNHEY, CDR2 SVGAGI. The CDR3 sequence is CASSYWGGQTNEKLFF. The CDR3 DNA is TGTGCCAGCAGTTACTGGGGGGGGCAGACAAATGAAAAACTGTTTTTT.

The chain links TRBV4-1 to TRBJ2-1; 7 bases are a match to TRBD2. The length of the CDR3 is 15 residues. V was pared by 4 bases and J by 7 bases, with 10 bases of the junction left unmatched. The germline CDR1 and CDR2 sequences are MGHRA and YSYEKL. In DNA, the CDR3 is TGCGCCAGCAGCCCAAGACTAGCCTCCCTGAATGAGCAGTTCTTC. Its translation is CASSPRLASLNEQFF.

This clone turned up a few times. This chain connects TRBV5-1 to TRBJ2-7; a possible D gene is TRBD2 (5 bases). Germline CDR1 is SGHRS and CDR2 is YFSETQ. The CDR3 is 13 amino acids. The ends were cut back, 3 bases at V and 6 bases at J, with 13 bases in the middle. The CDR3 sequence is CASSSGMWGEQYF. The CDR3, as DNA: TGCGCCAGCAGCTCCGGGATGTGGGGCGAGCAGTACTTC.

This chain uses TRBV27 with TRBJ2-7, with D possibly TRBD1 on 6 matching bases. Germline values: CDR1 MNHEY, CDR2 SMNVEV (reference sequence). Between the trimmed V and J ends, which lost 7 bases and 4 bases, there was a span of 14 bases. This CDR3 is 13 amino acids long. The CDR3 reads CASKGVGVYEQYF. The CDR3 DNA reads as TGTGCCAGCAAGGGGGTAGGGGTTTACGAGCAGTACTTC.

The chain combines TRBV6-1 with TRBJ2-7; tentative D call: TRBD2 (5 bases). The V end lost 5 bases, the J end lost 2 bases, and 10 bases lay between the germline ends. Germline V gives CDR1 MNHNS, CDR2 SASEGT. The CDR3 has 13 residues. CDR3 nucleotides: TGTGCCAGCAGTACGGGGAGAGCCTACGAGCAGTACTTC. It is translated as CASSTGRAYEQYF.

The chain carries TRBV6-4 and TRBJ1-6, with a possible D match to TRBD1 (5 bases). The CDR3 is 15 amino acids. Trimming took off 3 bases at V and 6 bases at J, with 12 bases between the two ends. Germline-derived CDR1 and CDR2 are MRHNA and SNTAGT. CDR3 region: CASSEEDSTNSPLHF. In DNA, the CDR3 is TGTGCCAGCAGTGAGGAAGACAGCACTAATTCACCCCTCCACTTT.

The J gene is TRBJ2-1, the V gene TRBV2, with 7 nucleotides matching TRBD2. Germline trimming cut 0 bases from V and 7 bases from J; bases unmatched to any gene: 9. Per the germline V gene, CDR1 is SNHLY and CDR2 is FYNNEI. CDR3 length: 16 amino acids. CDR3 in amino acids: CASSEALGTTMNEQFF. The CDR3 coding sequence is TGTGCCAGCAGTGAAGCGCTCGGGACTACGATGAATGAGCAGTTCTTC.

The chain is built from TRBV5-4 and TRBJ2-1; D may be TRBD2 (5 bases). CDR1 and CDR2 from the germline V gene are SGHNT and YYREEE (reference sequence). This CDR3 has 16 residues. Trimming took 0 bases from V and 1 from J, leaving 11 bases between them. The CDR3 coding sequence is TGTGCCAGCAGCTTGGACGCTAGCCTTTCCTACAATGAGCAGTTCTTC. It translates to CASSLDASLSYNEQFF.